The entry that follows covers one T cell receptor (beta chain) sequence. Its target is unknown. This sample was taken from a study of a mutant IDH1 vaccine in newly diagnosed glioma. Study as a whole: Patients got their first vaccination 4-6 weeks after radiotherapy alone, or with temozolomide cycles. Treated patients were roughly 60% male, approximately 40% female, mean age 40.4 years.

Repertoires were generated with immunoSEQ multiplex PCR, while TCRdb's copy carries only in-frame clones and drops some. The sample has 50,000 to 70,000 clones, roughly 74% seen once. Time point of the sample: week 35, safety follow-up. In every dose of vaccine, 300 ug of mutant IDH1 20-mer peptide was given alongside topical imiquimod. Each tumor in the donors was a new WHO grade 3 or 4 astrocytoma, IDH1-mutant and ATRX-lost. With 3 bases removed from V and 6 bases from J, the gap between germline ends came to 14 bases. Germline V gene sequence: CDR1 SNHLY, CDR2 FYNNEI. The CDR3 loop spans 15 amino acids.

The chain has TRBV2 and TRBJ2-2, with D maybe TRBD1 (5 bases). The sample was PBMCs, taken from a glioma patient whose treatment included an IDH1 peptide vaccine. The clonotype comes from a man aged 50 or older with glioma. The chain's CDR3 is CASSENFGAPGELFF. The DNA of the CDR3 is TGTGCCAGCAGTGAGAATTTTGGGGCGCCCGGGGAGCTGTTTTTT.